A selection of T cell receptor beta chains follows, all from one sample in a study of cytomegalovirus exposure and HLA in healthy donors. Assay used: immunoSEQ multiplex PCR; TCRdb lists only in-frame clones, some missing. The sample has about 110,000 clones, 67% seen once. The sequenced material came from PBMCs. The receptor source for this set is a man between 18 and 29 years old in good health and CMV-seropositive. CDR3s include the opening cysteine and the closing phenylalanine or tryptophan. The order of the fields is D gene, clone size, V gene, J gene, CDR3 protein, CDR3 DNA. A D gene is named only where the DNA matches it firmly. Clone size is stated in some rows and not others, as once, few, many or a class when expanded.

-	-	TRBV6-5	TRBJ1-2	CASSYSQGPYGYTF	TGTGCCAGCAGTTACTCCCAGGGGCCCTATGGCTACACCTTC
TRBD1	-	TRBV2	TRBJ1-2	CASSPQGVYGYTF	TGTGCCAGCAGTCCACAGGGGGTCTATGGCTACACCTTC
TRBD1	-	TRBV28	TRBJ1-1	CASSYAGGAWDTEAFF	TGTGCCAGCAGTTATGCAGGGGGCGCATGGGACACTGAAGCTTTCTTT
TRBD2	-	TRBV5-1	TRBJ2-5	CASSSPKLAGGPSQETQYF	TGCGCCAGCAGCTCGCCTAAACTAGCGGGGGGGCCGTCCCAAGAGACCCAGTACTTC
-	-	TRBV7-9	TRBJ2-2	CASSLGLVNTGELFF	TGTGCCAGCAGCTTAGGACTCGTTAACACCGGGGAGCTGTTTTTT
-	-	TRBV4-1	TRBJ2-5	CASSQDNKETQYF	TGCGCCAGCAGCCAAGATAACAAAGAGACCCAGTACTTC
-	once	TRBV19	TRBJ1-5	CASRGGGAGYFISPPGPQHF	TGTGCCAGTAGGGGCGGGGGGGCAGGGTATTTTATTTCCCCCCCCGGACCCCAGCATTTT
TRBD1	-	TRBV7-9	TRBJ1-1	CASSLMTGRATEAFF	TGTGCCAGCAGCTTAATGACAGGGCGGGCCACTGAAGCTTTCTTT
-	-	TRBV19	TRBJ1-2	CASSIGSAGIFGYTF	TGTGCCAGTAGTATCGGGTCGGCAGGGATATTCGGCTACACCTTC
-	-	TRBV15	TRBJ1-1	CATSIGGGVNTEAFF	TGTGCCACCAGCATTGGTGGAGGTGTAAACACTGAAGCTTTCTTT
-	-	TRBV6-5	TRBJ1-1	CASSFGGTWNTEAFF	TGTGCCAGCAGTTTTGGGGGGACTTGGAACACTGAAGCTTTCTTT
TRBD2	-	TRBV5-5	TRBJ2-2	CASSLGRGGPFDTGELFF	TGTGCCAGCAGCTTGGGGCGGGGGGGCCCGTTCGACACCGGGGAGCTGTTTTTT
-	once	TRBV21-1	TRBJ2-5	CASSSGLAAGYQETQYF	TGTGCCAGCAGCTCCGGACTAGCGGCTGGGTACCAAGAGACCCAGTACTTC
TRBD1	-	TRBV30	TRBJ1-6	CAWRKGANSPLHF	TGTGCCTGGAGGAAGGGGGCCAATTCACCCCTCCACTTT
TRBD1	-	TRBV30	TRBJ2-3	CAWSETGAPTDTQYF	TGTGCCTGGAGTGAGACAGGGGCCCCCACAGATACGCAGTATTTT
-	-	TRBV11-2	TRBJ1-6	CASSRYPPGNSPLHF	TGTGCCAGCAGCAGATATCCCCCAGGGAATTCACCCCTCCACTTT
-	few	TRBV20-1	TRBJ2-5	CRARETQYF	TGCAGGGCCCGAGAGACCCAGTACTTC
TRBD1	-	TRBV11-3	TRBJ2-1	CASSLDDRGGESNEQFF	TGTGCCAGCAGCTTAGATGACCGAGGGGGCGAGTCAAATGAGCAGTTCTTC
-	-	TRBV18	TRBJ2-5	CASSLQGETQYF	TGTGCCAGCTCATTACAGGGAGAGACCCAGTACTTC
-	-	TRBV7-9	TRBJ2-2	CASSGANTGELFF	TGTGCCAGCAGCGGAGCGAACACCGGGGAGCTGTTTTTT
TRBD1	-	TRBV28	TRBJ1-2	CASRGQLNYGYTF	TGTGCCAGTAGGGGGCAGCTTAACTATGGCTACACCTTC
-	-	TRBV27	TRBJ2-1	CASSLWQGLNNEQFF	TGTGCCAGCAGTTTGTGGCAGGGTCTGAACAATGAGCAGTTCTTC
TRBD1	-	TRBV2	TRBJ2-5	CASSVSGGQETQYF	TGTGCCAGCAGTGTGTCAGGGGGTCAAGAGACCCAGTACTTC
-	-	TRBV6-5	TRBJ2-2	CATAAGAARTGELFF	TGTGCCACCGCAGCTGGGGCCGCGAGGACCGGGGAGCTGTTTTTT
-	few	TRBV2	TRBJ1-5	CASRGGLNQPQHF	TGTGCCAGCAGGGGGGGACTCAATCAGCCCCAGCATTTT
-	-	TRBV29-1	TRBJ2-1	CSAVGGSPYNEQFF	TGCAGCGCCGTAGGGGGTTCGCCCTACAATGAGCAGTTCTTC
-	few	TRBV5-6	TRBJ1-6	CASSLASGLIFGSPLHF	TGTGCCAGCAGCTTGGCCTCCGGACTTATATTTGGATCACCCCTCCACTTT
TRBD1	-	TRBV5-6	TRBJ1-2	CASSLGGTGEFFGGYTF	TGTGCCAGCAGCTTGGGGGGGACAGGGGAGTTTTTCGGTGGCTACACCTTC
-	-	TRBV28	TRBJ2-3	CASSLGGTRLTDTQYF	TGTGCCAGCAGTTTAGGGGGGACTCGGCTCACAGATACGCAGTATTTT
-	-	TRBV5-1	TRBJ2-7	CASSLAFGQGYEQYF	TGCGCCAGCAGCTTGGCCTTTGGGCAGGGATACGAGCAGTACTTC
-	-	TRBV7-3	TRBJ2-3	CASSRVEGFEDTQYF	TGTGCCAGCAGCCGAGTGGAGGGGTTCGAAGATACGCAGTATTTT
TRBD1	medium-sized	TRBV28	TRBJ1-5	CASSSHEGTDQPQHF	TGTGCCAGCAGTTCCCATGAAGGGACAGATCAGCCCCAGCATTTT
TRBD1	-	TRBV19	TRBJ2-7	CASSNRGSTYEQYF	TGTGCCAGTAGTAACAGGGGGTCTACCTACGAGCAGTACTTC
TRBD2	-	TRBV6-5	TRBJ2-1	CASSYLGGNLNEQFF	TGTGCCAGCAGTTACCTCGGGGGGAATCTCAATGAGCAGTTCTTC
TRBD2	-	TRBV11-2	TRBJ2-3	CASSSRGVTTDTQYF	TGTGCCAGCAGCTCGCGGGGGGTTACCACAGATACGCAGTATTTT
-	-	TRBV18	TRBJ2-1	CASSPTRVRSYNEQFF	TGTGCCAGCTCACCCACTAGGGTTCGATCCTACAATGAGCAGTTCTTC